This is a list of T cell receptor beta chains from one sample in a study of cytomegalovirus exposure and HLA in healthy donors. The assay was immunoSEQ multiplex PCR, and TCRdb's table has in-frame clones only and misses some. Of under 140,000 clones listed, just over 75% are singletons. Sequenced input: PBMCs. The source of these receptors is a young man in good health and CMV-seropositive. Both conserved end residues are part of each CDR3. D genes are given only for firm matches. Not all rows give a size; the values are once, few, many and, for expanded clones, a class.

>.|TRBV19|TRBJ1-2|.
CATSPGNYGYTF
TGTGCCACCTCTCCGGGGAACTATGGCTACACCTTC
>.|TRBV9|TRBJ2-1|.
CASSKQINEQFF
TGTGCCAGCAGCAAACAGATCAATGAGCAGTTCTTC
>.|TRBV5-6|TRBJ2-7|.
CASSGSSYEQYF
TGTGCCAGCAGCGGCTCCTCCTACGAGCAGTACTTC
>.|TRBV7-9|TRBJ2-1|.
CASSPPGLVINEQFF
TGTGCCAGCAGCCCCCCCGGGTTAGTGATAAATGAGCAGTTCTTC
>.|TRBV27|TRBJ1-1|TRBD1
CASSRYPGQGGTEAFF
TGTGCCAGCAGTCGATATCCTGGACAGGGTGGCACTGAAGCTTTCTTT
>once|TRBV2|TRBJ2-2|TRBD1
CASRAGTGETGELFF
TGTGCCAGCAGGGCCGGGACAGGGGAGACCGGGGAGCTGTTTTTT
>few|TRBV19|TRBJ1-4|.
CASSIQAGDNEKLFF
TGTGCCAGTAGTATACAAGCAGGGGATAATGAAAAACTGTTTTTT
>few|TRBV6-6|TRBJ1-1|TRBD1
CASIQGAEAFF
TGTGCCAGCATCCAGGGGGCTGAAGCTTTCTTT
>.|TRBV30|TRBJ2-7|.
CAWSRQGGEQYF
TGTGCCTGGAGTCGCCAGGGAGGCGAGCAGTACTTC
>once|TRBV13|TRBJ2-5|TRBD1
CASSLFNRGHETQYF
TGTGCCAGCAGCTTATTTAACAGGGGGCATGAGACCCAGTACTTC
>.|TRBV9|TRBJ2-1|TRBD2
CASSVATSGVANEQFF
TGTGCCAGCAGCGTAGCTACCAGCGGGGTAGCCAATGAGCAGTTCTTC
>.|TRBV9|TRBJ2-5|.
CASSVGGGALEVETQYF
TGTGCCAGCAGCGTAGGAGGGGGGGCCTTAGAGGTAGAGACCCAGTACTTC
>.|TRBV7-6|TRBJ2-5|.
CASTQGKQETQYF
TGTGCCAGTACCCAGGGGAAACAAGAGACCCAGTACTTC
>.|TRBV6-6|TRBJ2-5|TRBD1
CASGLRTGMQTQYF
TGTGCCAGCGGGTTAAGGACAGGCATGCAGACCCAGTACTTC
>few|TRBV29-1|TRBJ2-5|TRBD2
CSSAGLAGRQETQYF
TGCAGCTCTGCGGGACTAGCGGGCCGACAAGAGACCCAGTACTTC
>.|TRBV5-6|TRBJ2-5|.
CASSLGGDGETQYF
TGTGCCAGCAGCTTGGGTGGAGACGGGGAGACCCAGTACTTC
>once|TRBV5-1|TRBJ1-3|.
CASSLLSSGQGMAGNTIYF
TGCGCCAGCAGCTTGCTTTCATCGGGTCAGGGAATGGCTGGAAACACCATATATTTT
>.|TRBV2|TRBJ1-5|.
CASSVWQGNQPQHF
TGTGCCAGCAGTGTTTGGCAGGGCAATCAGCCCCAGCATTTT
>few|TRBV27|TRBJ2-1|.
CASKGSSYNEQFF
TGTGCCAGCAAAGGGAGCTCCTACAATGAGCAGTTCTTC
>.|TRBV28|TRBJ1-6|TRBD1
CASSFPGTGGAKENGSPLHF
TGTGCCAGCAGTTTCCCCGGGACAGGGGGCGCGAAGGAGAACGGTTCACCCCTCCACTTT
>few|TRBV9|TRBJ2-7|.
CASSPAYRAGEQYF
TGTGCCAGCAGCCCTGCTTACAGGGCGGGCGAGCAGTACTTC
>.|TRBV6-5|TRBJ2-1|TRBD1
CASSRGQGTYNEQFF
TGTGCCAGCAGTAGGGGACAGGGAACCTACAATGAGCAGTTCTTC
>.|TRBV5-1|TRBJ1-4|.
CASSLLSQGFNEKLFF
TGCGCCAGCAGCTTGTTGTCTCAGGGGTTTAATGAAAAACTGTTTTTT
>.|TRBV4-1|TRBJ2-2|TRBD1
CASSQYGQGETGELFF
TGCGCCAGCAGCCAGTATGGACAGGGGGAGACCGGGGAGCTGTTTTTT
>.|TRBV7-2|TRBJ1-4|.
CASSPSRASNEKLFF
TGTGCCAGCAGCCCCTCCAGGGCCTCTAATGAAAAACTGTTTTTT
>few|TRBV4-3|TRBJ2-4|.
CASSQDAASSSTGGIQYF
TGCGCCAGCAGCCAAGATGCGGCCTCTAGCTCCACCGGGGGCATTCAGTACTTC
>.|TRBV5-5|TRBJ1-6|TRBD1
CASSLRTGYSPLHF
TGTGCCAGCAGCTTAAGGACAGGGTATTCACCCCTCCACTTT
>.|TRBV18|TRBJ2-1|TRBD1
CASSPVDRGAGNEQFF
TGTGCCAGCTCACCCGTGGACAGGGGGGCCGGGAATGAGCAGTTCTTC
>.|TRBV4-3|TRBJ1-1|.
CASSQEREYTEAFF
TGCGCCAGCAGCCAAGAACGGGAATACACTGAAGCTTTCTTT
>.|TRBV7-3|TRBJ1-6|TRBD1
CASSLAGGLNSPLHF
TGTGCCAGCAGCTTAGCAGGGGGTTTGAATTCACCCCTCCACTTT
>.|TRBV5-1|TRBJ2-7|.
CASSNSGEQYF
TGCGCCAGCAGCAACTCAGGCGAGCAGTACTTC
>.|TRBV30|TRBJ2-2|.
CAWNGVGDGELFF
TGTGCCTGGAACGGGGTCGGGGACGGGGAGCTGTTTTTT